One and the same sample provided the 23 T cell receptor beta chains below, sequenced in a study of T cells in Graves' hyperthyroidism and ophthalmopathy. Amplified regions were TCR beta CDR3 sequences from RNA transcripts. Primed by the HTBI set, a first-round RT-PCR was run on the TCR CDR3. TCRdb re-called the multiplex PCR reads with MiXCR, one entry per CDR3 protein. The profile shows about 400,000 distinct CDR3 sequences, more than 20% of them singletons. The sample was blood. Receptors originate from a man between 50 and 59 years old with Graves' hyperthyroidism.

V and J are TRBV28 and TRBJ2-2; D remains ambiguous. The CDR3 runs 10 residues. Germline V gene sequence: CDR1 MDHEN, CDR2 SYDVKM. V gave up 10 bases and J gave up 7 bases, with 7 bases separating them. The CDR3 DNA follows: TGTGCCACCCTTGGCGGGGAGCTGTTTTTT. Protein sequence: CATLGGELFF.

In this sample, this clonotype turned up a few times. This chain joins TRBV12-3 or TRBV12-4 and TRBJ2-7; perhaps TRBD1 as D (5 bases). V shed 6 bases and J shed 5 bases, with 17 bases lying between them. CDR3 length: 14 amino acids. This chain's CDR3 is CASSESRVINEQYF. DNA of the CDR3: TGTGCCAGCAGCGAGAGCAGGGTTATAAACGAGCAGTACTTC.

The V call is TRBV5-1, the J call TRBJ2-1; 8 bases are shared with TRBD2. V trimming: 6 bases; J trimming: 6 bases; junction bases outside the gene matches: 5. This CDR3 spans 13 amino acids. Looked up from germline, CDR1 is SGHRS and CDR2 is YFSETQ. The CDR3 DNA follows: TGCGCCAGCAAATCCGGGACTAGCAATGAGCAGTTCTTC. Translation: CASKSGTSNEQFF.

The table lists this clonotype with many counts. The J gene is TRBJ2-3, the V gene TRBV28; no firm D call. The CDR3 loop spans 15 amino acids. Germline-derived CDR1 and CDR2 are MDHEN and SYDVKM. V lost 3 bases and J 6 bases, leaving 16 bases between the germline ends. CDR3 nucleotide sequence: TGTGCCAGCAGTTTCGGGTCCGTTCCATGGGATACGCAGTATTTT. It encodes CASSFGSVPWDTQYF.

The chain couples TRBV30 to TRBJ2-1; D not certain. CDR3 size: 14 residues. Trimming cost V 0 bases and J 7 bases, with 13 bases left between them. The V gene's germline CDR1 is GTSNPN and CDR2 SVGIG (reference sequence). The DNA of the CDR3 is TGTGCCTGGAGTGTCATGGGTTTTGGGAATGAGCAGTTCTTC. Translating it yields CAWSVMGFGNEQFF.

This clonotype has more than one count but fewer than ten. This chain uses TRBV5-1 with TRBJ2-5; D ambiguous. The CDR3 consists of 13 residues. Germline V gene sequence: CDR1 SGHRS, CDR2 YFSETQ. V shed 4 bases and J shed 5 bases, with 12 bases lying between them. The DNA of the CDR3 is TGCGCCAGCAGCAAATCCTACACGGAGACCCAGTACTTC. This encodes CASSKSYTETQYF.

Only a few counts were recorded for this clonotype. The chain couples TRBV11-2 to TRBJ2-1, with D perhaps matching TRBD2 (5 bases). Trimming took off 5 bases at V and 6 bases at J, with 11 bases between the two ends. Germline V CDR1 and CDR2: SGHAT, FQNNGV. The CDR3 has 13 amino acids. CDR3 loop: CASSPGESNEQFF. CDR3 nucleotide sequence: TGTGCCAGCAGCCCCGGGGAGAGCAATGAGCAGTTCTTC.

The chain joins TRBV27 to TRBJ1-1; tentatively, D is TRBD1 (5 bases). Germline V gives CDR1 MNHEY, CDR2 SMNVEV (reference sequence). The CDR3 runs 14 residues. The V gene lost 6 bases and the J gene lost 0 bases, with 11 bases spanning the gap. The CDR3 sequence is CASSPGWVNTEAFF. In nucleotides, the CDR3 is TGTGCCAGCAGCCCAGGGTGGGTGAACACTGAAGCTTTCTTT.

This clonotype was recorded many times. The chain employs TRBV5-5 and TRBJ2-1; D call uncertain. Germline-derived CDR1 and CDR2 are SGHKS and YYEKEE (reference sequence). This CDR3 is 13 amino acids long. V was shortened by 2 bases and J by 8 bases, with 11 bases between the two germline ends. In nucleotides, the CDR3 is TGTGCCAGCAGCTTACAAACGTGGCATGAGCAGTTCTTC. Amino acids: CASSLQTWHEQFF.

The chain has TRBV7-8 and TRBJ2-1, with TRBD2 matching over 8 bases. In germline, CDR1 is SGHVS, CDR2 FQNEAQ. The CDR3 has 16 amino acids. Unmatched junction bases numbered 8, after V lost 1 base and J lost 6 bases. CDR3 sequence (DNA): TGTGCCAGCAGCTTAGAAGGACTAGCAGGGCCCAATGAGCAGTTCTTC. Translated, it gives CASSLEGLAGPNEQFF.

This clonotype showed up just a few times. The rearrangement links TRBV9 to TRBJ2-5; 8 positions agree with TRBD2. Germline loops: CDR1 SGDLS, CDR2 YYNGEE. The CDR3 contains 15 residues. Trimming removed 3 bases from V and 2 bases from J; junction bases left unmatched: 6. CDR3 amino acids: CASSASGTSQETQYF. The CDR3 DNA is TGTGCCAGCAGCGCCTCCGGGACTAGTCAAGAGACCCAGTACTTC.

The chain employs TRBV6-1 and TRBJ1-5, with a possible D match to TRBD1 (5 bases). This CDR3 region has 14 residues. V was pared by 6 bases and J by 7 bases, with 16 bases between. CDR1 is MNHNS and CDR2 is SASEGT in the germline V gene. The DNA of the CDR3 is TGTGCCAGCAGCTCCGGGACGGAAGGGCAGCCCCAGCATTTT. Encoded protein: CASSSGTEGQPQHF.

The chain recombines TRBV9 with TRBJ2-1; the D gene is possibly TRBD1 (6 bases). V was shortened by 3 bases and J by 7 bases, with 14 bases between the two germline ends. This CDR3 is 14 amino acids long. Looked up from germline, CDR1 is SGDLS and CDR2 is YYNGEE. CDR3 nucleotides: TGTGCCAGCAGCGGTGTTACAGGGAAAAATGAGCAGTTCTTC. It specifies CASSGVTGKNEQFF.

In nucleotides, the CDR3 is TGTGCCAGCAGCTTGGGGTTGGGACTACTTACCCCGTACCAAGAGACCCAGTACTTC. This codes for CASSLGLGLLTPYQETQYF. The V and J genes are TRBV7-2 and TRBJ2-5, with 7 positions matching TRBD2. The germline V gene encodes CDR1 SGHTA and CDR2 FQGNSA. The CDR3 covers 19 residues. Unmatched junction bases numbered 16, after V lost 3 bases and J lost 0 bases.

The sample holds a few counts of this clonotype. This chain links TRBV5-1 with TRBJ2-3, with D unclear. Trimming stripped 3 bases from V and 6 bases from J, with 14 bases between. The germline CDR1 and CDR2 sequences are SGHRS and YFSETQ. The CDR3 is 14 residues long. As DNA, the CDR3 is TGCGCCAGCAGCTCAACCTCCCCGGCCGATACGCAGTATTTT. This translates into CASSSTSPADTQYF.

The chain employs TRBV6-2 or TRBV6-3 and TRBJ1-2; TRBD1 is a possible D gene (5 bases). The germline V and J ends were trimmed by 5 bases and 3 bases, with 10 bases remaining between them. Looked up from germline, CDR1 is MNHEY and CDR2 is SVGEGT. This CDR3 has 13 residues. CDR3 sequence: CASSAGNHYGYTF. The CDR3 nucleotides read TGTGCCAGCAGTGCAGGGAACCACTATGGCTACACCTTC.

Many counts were recorded for this clonotype. V is TRBV27 and J is TRBJ1-1; possibly TRBD1 for D (5 bases). Germline V gene sequence: CDR1 MNHEY, CDR2 SMNVEV (reference sequence). The CDR3 is made up of 15 amino acids. Trimming cost V 5 bases and J 0 bases, with 13 bases left between them. The CDR3 sequence is CASSPRGTVNTEAFF. The DNA of the CDR3 is TGTGCCAGCAGTCCCCGGGGGACGGTGAACACTGAAGCTTTCTTT.

V usage is TRBV6-4 and J usage is TRBJ1-5; D not certain. Trimming took 3 bases from V and 3 from J, leaving 6 bases between them. Germline assignment: CDR1 MRHNA and CDR2 SNTAGT. This CDR3 has 13 amino acids. CDR3 sequence reads: CASSETANQPQHF. The CDR3 DNA reads TGTGCCAGCAGTGAGACGGCCAATCAGCCCCAGCATTTT.

This chain connects TRBV12-3 or TRBV12-4 to TRBJ2-3, with D possibly being TRBD1 (5 bases). The V end lost 3 bases, the J end lost 12 bases, and 13 bases lay between the germline ends. The CDR3 runs to 12 residues. The CDR3: CASSFGSGKQYF. The CDR3 nucleotides are TGTGCCAGCAGTTTTGGCTCAGGGAAACAGTATTTT.

This clonotype has only a few counts. The rearrangement joins TRBV7-8 to TRBJ1-2, with D hard to call. CDR1 is SGHVS and CDR2 is FQNEAQ in the germline V gene. CDR3 length equals 13 residues. V gave up 2 bases and J gave up 3 bases, with 7 bases separating them. The CDR3 loop reads CASSLSRDYGYTF. CDR3 nucleotide sequence: TGTGCCAGCAGCTTATCTCGGGACTATGGCTACACCTTC.

This clonotype has a handful of counts. A single base separates this from a much larger clone, so it may be a read error. The chain carries TRBV11-2 and TRBJ2-5, with 9 nucleotides matching TRBD1. CDR3 size: 18 residues. CDR1 is SGHAT, CDR2 FQNNGV, per germline. J lost 3 bases, V lost 5 bases, and 16 bases had no gene match. The CDR3 DNA reads as TGTGCCAGCAGCCGTATGCTGGGTTCCAGGACAGGGGAAGAGACCCAGTACTTC. Amino acid sequence: CASSRMLGSRTGEETQYF.

This clonotype was recorded at least ten times. The genes are TRBV28 and TRBJ2-7; 8 bases fit TRBD1. In germline, CDR1 is MDHEN, CDR2 SYDVKM. Trimming removed 5 bases from V and 0 bases from J; junction bases left unmatched: 6. This CDR3 comprises 15 residues. CDR3 amino acids: CASSPLDRGSYEQYF. CDR3 DNA: TGTGCCAGCAGTCCACTTGACAGGGGCTCCTACGAGCAGTACTTC.

The rearrangement joins TRBV7-9 to TRBJ2-7; 9 bases align to TRBD1. J gave up 4 bases and V 5 bases, and 21 bases lay outside the gene matches. The CDR3 loop spans 19 amino acids. Per the germline V gene, CDR1 is SEHNR and CDR2 is FQNEAQ (reference sequence). CDR3 amino acids: CASSPGDREKMPPQYEQYF. CDR3 in DNA: TGTGCCAGCAGCCCTGGGGACAGGGAAAAGATGCCCCCCCAATACGAGCAGTACTTC.